Following are 6 T cell receptor beta chains from one sample sequenced in a study of shared clonotypes between healthy human individuals. Assay: immunoSEQ multiplex PCR; the TCRdb copy retains only in-frame clones and omits some. The table lists over a million clones, about 77% of them singletons. Sequencing input: memory CD4+ T cells sorted from blood. Subset specified: CD45RA-negative fraction. These receptors came from a man younger than 35 in good health.

This chain connects TRBV28 to TRBJ2-7; D perhaps matches TRBD2 (5 bases). This CDR3 is built from 15 residues. CDR1 MDHEN and CDR2 SYDVKM come from the germline V gene. V dropped 5 bases and J dropped 7 bases, with 21 bases sitting between them. The CDR3 region is CASSPRGVPVGEQYF. CDR3 bases: TGTGCCAGCAGTCCCCGGGGAGTCCCGGTCGGGGAGCAGTACTTC.

The chain employs TRBV6-6 and TRBJ1-1; no firm D call. Trimming pared 5 bases from V and 6 bases from J, leaving 7 bases between. Germline lookup yields CDR1 MNHNY and CDR2 SVGAGI (reference sequence). The CDR3 has 11 amino acids. The DNA of the CDR3 is TGTGCCAGCAGTACCCTCCCTGAAGCTTTCTTT. Its translation: CASSTLPEAFF.

The V gene is TRBV6-1, the J gene TRBJ2-7, with D hard to call. Trimming took off 0 bases at V and 6 bases at J, with 9 bases between the two ends. Germline V gives CDR1 MNHNS, CDR2 SASEGT. The CDR3 consists of 13 residues. This CDR3 is CASSEAARREQYF. CDR3 sequence (DNA): TGTGCCAGCAGTGAAGCAGCGAGGCGCGAGCAGTACTTC.

V usage is TRBV9 and J usage is TRBJ1-2; 10 bases align to TRBD1. Germline CDR1 reads SGDLS; CDR2 reads YYNGEE. J lost 4 bases, V lost 3 bases, and 6 bases had no gene match. The CDR3 runs to 15 residues. The DNA for the CDR3 is TGTGCCAGCAGCGGATGGGACAGGGGATCCTATGGCTACACCTTC. This translates into CASSGWDRGSYGYTF.

This sequence joins TRBV7-9 and TRBJ2-3, with D possibly TRBD2 on 6 matching bases. The CDR3 has 16 residues. The V and J ends lost 4 bases and 2 bases respectively, with 16 bases between them. Germline CDR1 SEHNR, CDR2 FQNEAQ (reference sequence). The CDR3 spells CASSWLGSGLTDTQYF. CDR3 sequence (DNA): TGTGCCAGCAGCTGGCTGGGCAGCGGGCTCACAGATACGCAGTATTTT. Combining the CDR3 with reference TRBV7-9 and TRBJ2-3 gives the whole variable domain DTGVSQNPRHKITKRGQNVTFRCDPISEHNRLYWYRQTLGQGPEFLTYFQNEAQLEKSRLLSDRFSAERPKGSFSTLEIQRTEQGDSAMYLCASSWLGSGLTDTQYFGPGTRLTVL.

This clone was counted between two and nine times. The chain has TRBV28 and TRBJ2-7; TRBD2 is a possible D gene (6 bases). CDR1 is MDHEN and CDR2 is SYDVKM in the germline V gene. V lost 5 bases and J lost 1, with 6 bases in between. The CDR3 totals 12 residues. The CDR3 reads CASSGGSYEQYF. The CDR3 DNA reads as TGTGCCAGCAGTGGGGGGTCCTACGAGCAGTACTTC. Full variable domain (rest looked up from reference TRBV28 and TRBJ2-7): DVKVTQSSRYLVKRTGEKVFLECVQDMDHENMFWYRQDPGLGLRLIYFSYDVKMKEKGDIPEGYSVSREKKERFSLILESASTNQTSMYLCASSGGSYEQYFGPGTRLTVT.